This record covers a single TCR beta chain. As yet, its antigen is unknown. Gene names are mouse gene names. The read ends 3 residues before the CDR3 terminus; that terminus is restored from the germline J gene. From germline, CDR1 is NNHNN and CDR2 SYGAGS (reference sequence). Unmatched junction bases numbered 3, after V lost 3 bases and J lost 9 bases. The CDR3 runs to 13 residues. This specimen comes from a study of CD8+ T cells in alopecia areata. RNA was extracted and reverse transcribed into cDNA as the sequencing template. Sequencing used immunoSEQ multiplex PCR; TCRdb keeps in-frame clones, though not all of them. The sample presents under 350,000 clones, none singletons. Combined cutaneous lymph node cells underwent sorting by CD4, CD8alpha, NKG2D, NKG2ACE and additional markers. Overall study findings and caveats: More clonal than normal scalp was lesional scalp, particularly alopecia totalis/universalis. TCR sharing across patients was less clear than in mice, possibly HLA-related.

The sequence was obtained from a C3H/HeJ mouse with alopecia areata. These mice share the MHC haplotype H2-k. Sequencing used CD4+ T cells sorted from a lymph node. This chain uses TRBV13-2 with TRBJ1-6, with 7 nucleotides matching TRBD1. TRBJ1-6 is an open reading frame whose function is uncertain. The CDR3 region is CASGVDRASPLYF. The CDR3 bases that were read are TGTGCCAGCGGTGTTGACAGGGCTTCGCCC.